These T cell receptor beta chains were read from a single sample in a study of T cell changes during pregnancy in multiple sclerosis. The method was immunoSEQ multiplex PCR; TCRdb's version includes in-frame clones alone and lacks a portion of them. The table has approximately 88,000 clones, roughly 91% seen once. The sequencing used peripheral blood, collected in the first trimester of pregnancy. These receptor sequences come from a female donor with multiple sclerosis, enrolled in a pregnancy study. Each CDR3 is given with its conserved first and last residue. Only part of the rows carry a size: once, few, many, or a class if the clone is expanded.

12	medium-sized	TRBV19	CASSIQGNEQFF
15	.	TRBV27	CASSFRASGGDEQYF
15	.	TRBV2	CASGGSDRPFQPQHF
14	.	TRBV6-5	CASKHDRGIYEQYF
16	.	TRBV19	CASSIQPGHSGGELFF
12	.	TRBV14	CASSQEWGPAFF
13	.	TRBV19	CASSMKGIDGYTF
16	.	TRBV19	CASSTAGAGAVETQYF
15	.	TRBV28	CASSPADGQPYGYTF
14	.	TRBV5-1	CASTRTSGKETQYF
15	many	TRBV5-8	CASSLRGQADEKLFF
13	.	TRBV13	CASSPQWAYGYTF
16	.	TRBV9	CASSVEGAGGPDTQYF
15	.	TRBV2	CASTGGAASTDTQYF
15	.	TRBV11-3	CASSLPARGSDEQFF
15	.	TRBV9	CASSVQGAPAVEQFF
13	.	TRBV6-5	CASSYAGGTEQFF
15	.	TRBV2	CASRVIGEEGEKLFF
14	.	TRBV19	CASSNPNRVQPQHF
15	.	TRBV19	CASSIGPGLNTEAFF
15	.	TRBV6-5	CASSYVPIIGTEAFF
19	.	TRBV18	CASSPQSGQGAPGANVLTF
15	.	TRBV19	CASKYRGTGPYEQYF